These 2 T cell receptor beta chains share one sample of origin, sequenced in a study of low-dose radiotherapy and immunotherapy resistance in tumors. Both TCRalpha and TCRbeta chains were reverse transcribed with V-gene-specific primers. TCRs were amplified for roughly 20 PCR cycles with a constant-region primer and V-primer adapter. TCRdb ran MiXCR on the reads and lists one entry per CDR3 protein. The sample includes 65,000 to 95,000 distinct CDR3 sequences, less than 20% seen only once; the top ten take less than 1.5%. Time point defined: after trial treatment. Documented treatment: LDRT plus nivolumab, ipilimumab, low-dose cyclophosphamide and aspirin (RACIN trial). The sequenced sample was PBMCs, obtained after low-dose radiotherapy plus immunotherapy. These receptors came from a male donor with prostate cancer.

The genes are TRBV27 and TRBJ1-5, with a tentative D call TRBD1 (6 bases). The germline V gene has CDR1 MNHEY and CDR2 SMNVEV (reference sequence). The CDR3 has 15 residues. Trimming took 6 bases from V and 4 from J, leaving 16 bases between them. Here the CDR3 reads CASRPWTADNQPQHF. Written as DNA, the CDR3 is TGTGCCAGCAGGCCATGGACAGCTGATAATCAGCCCCAGCATTTT.

This chain connects TRBV7-2 to TRBJ2-7; D possibly corresponds to TRBD1 (7 bases). The CDR3 runs to 15 residues. Trimming took 4 bases from V and 3 from J, leaving 16 bases between them. The germline V gene encodes CDR1 SGHTA and CDR2 FQGNSA. CDR3 sequence reads: CASSSRQGGFYEQYF. CDR3 nucleotide sequence: TGTGCCAGCAGCTCCCGACAGGGAGGTTTCTACGAGCAGTACTTC.